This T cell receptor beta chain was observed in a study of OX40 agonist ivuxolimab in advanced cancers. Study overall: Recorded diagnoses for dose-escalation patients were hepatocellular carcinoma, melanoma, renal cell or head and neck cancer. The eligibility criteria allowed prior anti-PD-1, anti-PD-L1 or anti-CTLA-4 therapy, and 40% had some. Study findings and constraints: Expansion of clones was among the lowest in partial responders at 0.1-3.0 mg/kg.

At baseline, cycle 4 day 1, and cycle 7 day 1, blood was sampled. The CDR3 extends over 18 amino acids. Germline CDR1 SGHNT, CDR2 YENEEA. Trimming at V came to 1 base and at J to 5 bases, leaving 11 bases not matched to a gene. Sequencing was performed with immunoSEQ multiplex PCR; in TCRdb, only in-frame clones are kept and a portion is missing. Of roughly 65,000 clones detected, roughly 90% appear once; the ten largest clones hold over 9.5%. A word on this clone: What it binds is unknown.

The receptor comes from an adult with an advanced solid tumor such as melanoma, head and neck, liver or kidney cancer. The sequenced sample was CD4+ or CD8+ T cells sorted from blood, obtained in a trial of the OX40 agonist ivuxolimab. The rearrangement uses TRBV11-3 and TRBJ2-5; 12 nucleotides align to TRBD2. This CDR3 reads CASSLGALAGGSQETQYF. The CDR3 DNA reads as TGTGCCAGCAGCTTAGGCGCCCTAGCGGGAGGGTCTCAGGAGACCCAGTACTTC.